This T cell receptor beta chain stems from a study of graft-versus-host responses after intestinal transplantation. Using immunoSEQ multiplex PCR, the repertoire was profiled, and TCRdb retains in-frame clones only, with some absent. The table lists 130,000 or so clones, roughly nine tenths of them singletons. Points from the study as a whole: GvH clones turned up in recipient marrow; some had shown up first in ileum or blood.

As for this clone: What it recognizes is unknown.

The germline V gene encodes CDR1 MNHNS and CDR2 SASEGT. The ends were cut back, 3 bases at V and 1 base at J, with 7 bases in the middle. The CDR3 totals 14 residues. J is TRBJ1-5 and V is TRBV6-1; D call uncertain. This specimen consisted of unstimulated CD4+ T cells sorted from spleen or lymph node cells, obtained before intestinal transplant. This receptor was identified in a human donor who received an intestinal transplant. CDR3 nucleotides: TGTGCCAGCAGTGAGCTTTACAGCAATCAGCCCCAGCATTTT. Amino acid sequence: CASSELYSNQPQHF.